This T cell receptor (beta chain) comes out of a study of cytotoxic CD8 clonotypes in ibrutinib-treated CLL. At the level of the study: Once treatment had gone on for a median of around eleven months, range 6 to 36, response samples were drawn.

As concerns this clone: Its antigen is undetermined.

Study conclusions and caveats: Patients showed higher baseline clonality than age-matched healthy donors, and it tracked circulating CD8+ T-cell counts. Collection times varied between progressing and sustained-remission patients.

Germline loops: CDR1 MGHRA, CDR2 YSYEKL. Trimming stripped 0 bases from V and 4 bases from J, with 13 bases between. The CDR3 covers 15 residues. With sequencing, the targeted depth ranged from 1 in 200,000 to 1 in 1 million T cells. TCRdb's copy holds only in-frame clones and misses some; the assay was immunoSEQ multiplex PCR. The sample gives about 300,000 clones, 60% to 80% of which show up once; roughly 6.7% is in the top ten. V and J are TRBV4-1 and TRBJ2-7, with unresolved D. The clonotype originates from a human donor with chronic lymphocytic leukemia. The starting material was PBMCs, obtained after 36 months of ibrutinib treatment. The CDR3 DNA sequence: TGCGCCAGCAGCCAAGATATAGCCGGATCGTACGAGCAGTACTTC. Translating it yields CASSQDIAGSYEQYF.